Sequencing of this T cell receptor beta chain was carried out in a study of blood T cells in healthy people across ages. With a J-beta primer mix and a sample-barcoded 5' primer, a second PCR ran 7 to 11 cycles. A single record per CDR3 protein comes from TCRdb applying MiXCR to the 5' RACE reads. Of roughly 1.5 million distinct CDR3 sequences in the sample, about 45% are singletons; the top ten hold approximately 4%. Germline V gene sequence: CDR1 DFQATT, CDR2 SNEGSKA (reference sequence). This CDR3 is built from 12 residues. Germline trimming cut 7 bases from V and 5 bases from J; bases unmatched to any gene: 6.

The TCR originated in a woman aged 18-29 years in good health. This rearrangement joins TRBV20-1 to TRBJ1-2; 8 nucleotides match TRBD1. The sample was blood. The chain's CDR3 is CSVPQGGYGYTF. The CDR3 coding sequence is TGCAGTGTTCCACAGGGGGGGTATGGCTACACCTTC.